Below, 3 T cell receptor beta chains from the same sample are listed, as sequenced in a study of CD8 T cells in ankylosing spondylitis. Using its own MiXCR run on the 5' RACE reads, TCRdb lists one record per CDR3 protein. The repertoire consists of about 36,000 distinct CDR3 sequences, with about 5.5% occurring once and the leading ten covering roughly 12%. The sequenced material came from blood, either unsorted or a sorted T cell fraction (not recorded which). These receptors all come from a male donor with ankylosing spondylitis or in good health (not recorded which).

This clonotype has ten or more counts. The rearrangement links TRBV7-9 to TRBJ2-7; the D gene could be TRBD1 or TRBD2 (6 bases each). Germline-derived CDR1 and CDR2 are SEHNR and FQNEAQ (reference sequence). The length of the CDR3 is 15 residues. V was cut by 5 bases and J by 2 bases, with 16 bases left in between. For the CDR3, the DNA is TGTGCCAGCAGCCACGGGGGCAGGGTCCCCTACGAGCAGTACTTC. As protein: CASSHGGRVPYEQYF.

CDR3 DNA sequence: TGCAGTGCTAGCCCCGGGGAAGAGACCCAGTACTTC. Protein product: CSASPGEETQYF. This sequence joins TRBV20-1 and TRBJ2-5; maybe TRBD2 (5 bases). Germline CDR1 is DFQATT and CDR2 is SNEGSKA (reference sequence). V dropped 3 bases and J dropped 3 bases, with 8 bases sitting between them. This CDR3 is built from 12 residues.

V is TRBV7-9 and J is TRBJ1-2; D is undetermined. There are 12 residues in the CDR3. The germline V and J ends were trimmed by 0 bases and 7 bases, with 6 bases remaining between them. Germline CDR1 SEHNR, CDR2 FQNEAQ (reference sequence). CDR3 protein: CASSLAKVGYTF. DNA of the CDR3: TGTGCCAGCAGCTTAGCTAAGGTTGGCTACACCTTC.